The sequence of this TCR beta chain was determined in a study of blood T cells in healthy people across ages. Study-wide results and limits: Roughly linear age-related decline in beta diversity appeared, significant by age 40.

The CDR3 covers 15 residues. CDR1 is SNHLY and CDR2 is FYNNEI in the germline V gene. The use of a sample-barcoded 5' primer and a J-beta primer mix characterized a second PCR of roughly 6 to 11 cycles. One entry per CDR3 protein results from TCRdb running MiXCR on the 5' RACE reads. This table has about 680,000 distinct CDR3 sequences, approximately 50% appearing once. All donors came from Russia, were Caucasian and healthy, and spanned ages roughly 6 to 95. Notes on this clonotype: The antigen remains unidentified. Mismatch with germline at one junction end may stem from a read error.

What was sequenced was blood. The V and J genes are TRBV2 and TRBJ2-4, with no clear D. The J call may be mistaken, given a closer DNA end match to TRBJ2-7. This sequence was found in a woman aged 55 to 70 in good health. CDR3 coding DNA: TGTGCCAGCAGTGAAGAGGACGCAAGCTCCTGCGAGCAGTACTTC. Protein sequence: CASSEEDASSCEQYF.